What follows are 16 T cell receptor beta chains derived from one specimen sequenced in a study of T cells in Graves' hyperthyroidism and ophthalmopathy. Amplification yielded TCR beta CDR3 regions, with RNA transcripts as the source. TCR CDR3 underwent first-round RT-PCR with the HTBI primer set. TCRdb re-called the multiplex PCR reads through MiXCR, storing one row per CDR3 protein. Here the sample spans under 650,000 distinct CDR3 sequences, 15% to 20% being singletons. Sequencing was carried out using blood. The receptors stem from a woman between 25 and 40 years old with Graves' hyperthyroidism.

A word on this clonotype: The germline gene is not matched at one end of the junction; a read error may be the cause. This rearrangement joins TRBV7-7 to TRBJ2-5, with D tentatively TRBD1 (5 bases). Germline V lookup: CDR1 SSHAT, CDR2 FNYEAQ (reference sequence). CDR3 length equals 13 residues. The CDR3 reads CASSREFQETQYF. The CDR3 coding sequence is TGTGCTAGCAGCAGGGAATTCCAAGAGACCCAGTACTTC.

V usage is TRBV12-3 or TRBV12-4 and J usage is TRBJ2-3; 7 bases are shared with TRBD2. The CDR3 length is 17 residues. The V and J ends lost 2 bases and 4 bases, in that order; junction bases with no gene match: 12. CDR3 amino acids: CASSLSEGGRGADTQYF. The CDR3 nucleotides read TGTGCCAGCAGTTTATCGGAGGGCGGGAGAGGGGCAGATACGCAGTATTTT.

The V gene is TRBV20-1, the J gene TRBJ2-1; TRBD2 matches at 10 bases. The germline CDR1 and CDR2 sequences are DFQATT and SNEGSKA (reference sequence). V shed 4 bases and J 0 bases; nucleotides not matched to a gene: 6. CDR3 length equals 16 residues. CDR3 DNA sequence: TGCAGTGCTACCCCCCTAGCGGGAGTCTCCTACAATGAGCAGTTCTTC. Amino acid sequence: CSATPLAGVSYNEQFF.

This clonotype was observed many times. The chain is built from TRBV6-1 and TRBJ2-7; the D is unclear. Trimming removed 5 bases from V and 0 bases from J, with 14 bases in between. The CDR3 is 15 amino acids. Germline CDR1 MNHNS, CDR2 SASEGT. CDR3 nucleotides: TGTGCCAGCAGTATCGACTCTAGTCACTCCTACGAGCAGTACTTC. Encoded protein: CASSIDSSHSYEQYF.

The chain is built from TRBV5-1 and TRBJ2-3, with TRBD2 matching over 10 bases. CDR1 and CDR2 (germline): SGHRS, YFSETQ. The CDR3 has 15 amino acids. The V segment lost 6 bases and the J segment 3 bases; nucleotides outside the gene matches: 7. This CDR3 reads CASKGLAGVTDTQYF. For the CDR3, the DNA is TGCGCCAGCAAAGGCCTAGCGGGAGTGACAGATACGCAGTATTTT.

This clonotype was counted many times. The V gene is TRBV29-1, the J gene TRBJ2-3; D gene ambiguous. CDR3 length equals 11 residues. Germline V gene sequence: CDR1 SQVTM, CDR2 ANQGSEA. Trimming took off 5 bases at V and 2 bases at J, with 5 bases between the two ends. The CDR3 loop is CSVRITDTQYF. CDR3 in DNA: TGCAGCGTTAGAATCACAGATACGCAGTATTTT.

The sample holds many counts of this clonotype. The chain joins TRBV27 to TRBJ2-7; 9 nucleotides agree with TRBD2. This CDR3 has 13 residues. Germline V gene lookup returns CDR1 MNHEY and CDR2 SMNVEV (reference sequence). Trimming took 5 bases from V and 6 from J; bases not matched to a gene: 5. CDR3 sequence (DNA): TGTGCCAGCAGTGGGACTAGCTTCGGCGAGCAGTACTTC. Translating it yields CASSGTSFGEQYF.

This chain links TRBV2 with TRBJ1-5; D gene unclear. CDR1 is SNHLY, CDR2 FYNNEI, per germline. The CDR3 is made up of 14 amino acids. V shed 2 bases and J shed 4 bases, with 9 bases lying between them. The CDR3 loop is CASSELAANQPQHF. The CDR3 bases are TGTGCCAGCAGTGAATTGGCAGCTAATCAGCCCCAGCATTTT.

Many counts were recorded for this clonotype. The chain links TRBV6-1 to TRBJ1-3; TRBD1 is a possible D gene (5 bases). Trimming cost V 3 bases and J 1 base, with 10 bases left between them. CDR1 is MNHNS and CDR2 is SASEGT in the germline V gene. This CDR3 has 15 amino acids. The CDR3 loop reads CASSDRALSGNTIYF. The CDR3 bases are TGTGCCAGCAGTGACAGGGCGCTTTCTGGAAACACCATATATTTT.

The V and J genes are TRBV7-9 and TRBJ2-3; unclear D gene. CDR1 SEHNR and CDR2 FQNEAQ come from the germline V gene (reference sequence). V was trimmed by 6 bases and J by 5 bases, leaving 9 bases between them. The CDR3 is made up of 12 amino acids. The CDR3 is CASRPTEDTQYF. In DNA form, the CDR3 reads TGTGCCAGCAGGCCAACGGAAGATACGCAGTATTTT.

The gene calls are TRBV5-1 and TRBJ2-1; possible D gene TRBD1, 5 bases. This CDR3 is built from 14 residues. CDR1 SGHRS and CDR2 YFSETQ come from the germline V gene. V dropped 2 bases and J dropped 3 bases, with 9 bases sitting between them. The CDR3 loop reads CASSLQQVYNEQFF. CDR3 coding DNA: TGCGCCAGCAGCTTACAACAGGTCTACAATGAGCAGTTCTTC.

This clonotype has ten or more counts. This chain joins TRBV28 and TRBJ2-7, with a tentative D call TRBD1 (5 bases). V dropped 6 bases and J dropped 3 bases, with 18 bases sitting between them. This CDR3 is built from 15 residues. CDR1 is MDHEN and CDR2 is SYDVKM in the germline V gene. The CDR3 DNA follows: TGTGCCAGCAGACGTAGGACATTATCGGTCTACGAGCAGTACTTC. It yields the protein CASRRRTLSVYEQYF.

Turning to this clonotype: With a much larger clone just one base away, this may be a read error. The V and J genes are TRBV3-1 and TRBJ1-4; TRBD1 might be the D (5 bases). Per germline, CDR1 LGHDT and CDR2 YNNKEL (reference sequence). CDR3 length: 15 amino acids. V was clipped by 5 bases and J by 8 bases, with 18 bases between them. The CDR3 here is CASSLSGRESEKLFF. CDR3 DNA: TGTGCCAGCAGCTTATCGGGCAGGGAAAGCGAAAAACTGTTTTTT.

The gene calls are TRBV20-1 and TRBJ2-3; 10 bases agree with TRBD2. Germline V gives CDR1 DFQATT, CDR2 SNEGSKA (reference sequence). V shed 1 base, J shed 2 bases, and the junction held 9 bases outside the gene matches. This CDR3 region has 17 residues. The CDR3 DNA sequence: TGCAGTGCTAGAGGACTAGCGGGCCCTGGGACCACAGATACGCAGTATTTT. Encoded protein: CSARGLAGPGTTDTQYF.

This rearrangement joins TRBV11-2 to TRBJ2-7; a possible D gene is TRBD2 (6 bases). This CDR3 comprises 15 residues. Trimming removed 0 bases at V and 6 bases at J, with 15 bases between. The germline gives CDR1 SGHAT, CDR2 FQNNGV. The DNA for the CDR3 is TGTGCCAGCAGCTTAGATCCCGGTCCGGGGGTCGAGCAGTACTTC. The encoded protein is CASSLDPGPGVEQYF.

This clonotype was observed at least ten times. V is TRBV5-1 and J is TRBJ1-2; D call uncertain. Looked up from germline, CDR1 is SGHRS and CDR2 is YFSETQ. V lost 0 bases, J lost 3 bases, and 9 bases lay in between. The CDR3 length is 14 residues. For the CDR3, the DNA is TGCGCCAGCAGCTTGGGGCAGGCCTACTATGGCTACACCTTC. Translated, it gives CASSLGQAYYGYTF. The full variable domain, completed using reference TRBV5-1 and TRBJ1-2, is KAGVTQTPRYLIKTRGQQVTLSCSPISGHRSVSWYQQTPGQGLQFLFEYFSETQRNKGNFPGRFSGRQFSNSRSEMNVSTLELGDSALYLCASSLGQAYYGYTFGSGTRLTVV.